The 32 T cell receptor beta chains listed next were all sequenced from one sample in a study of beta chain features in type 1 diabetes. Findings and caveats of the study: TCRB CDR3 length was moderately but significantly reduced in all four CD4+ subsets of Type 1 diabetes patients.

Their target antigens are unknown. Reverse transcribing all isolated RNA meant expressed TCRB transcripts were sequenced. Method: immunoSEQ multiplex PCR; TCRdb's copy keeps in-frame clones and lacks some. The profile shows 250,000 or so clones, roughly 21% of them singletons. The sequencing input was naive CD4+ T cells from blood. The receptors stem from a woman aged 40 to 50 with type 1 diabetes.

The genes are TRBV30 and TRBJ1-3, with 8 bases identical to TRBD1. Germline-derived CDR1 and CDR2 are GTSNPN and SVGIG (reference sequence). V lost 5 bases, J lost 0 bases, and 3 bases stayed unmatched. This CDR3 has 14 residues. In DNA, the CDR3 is TGTGCCTGGGGACAGGGATTCTCTGGAAACACCATATATTTT. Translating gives CAWGQGFSGNTIYF. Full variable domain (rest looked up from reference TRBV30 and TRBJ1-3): SQTIHQWPATLVQPVGSPLSLECTVEGTSNPNLYWYRQAAGRGLQLLFYSVGIGQISSEVPQNLSASRPQDRQFILSSKKLLLSDSGFYLCAWGQGFSGNTIYFGEGSWLTVV.

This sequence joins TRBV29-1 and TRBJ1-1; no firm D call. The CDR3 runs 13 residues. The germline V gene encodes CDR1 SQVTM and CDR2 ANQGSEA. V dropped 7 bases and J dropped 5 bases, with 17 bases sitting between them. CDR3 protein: CSAFGRGVTEAFF. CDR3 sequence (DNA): TGCAGCGCTTTCGGCCGGGGAGTTACTGAAGCTTTCTTT.

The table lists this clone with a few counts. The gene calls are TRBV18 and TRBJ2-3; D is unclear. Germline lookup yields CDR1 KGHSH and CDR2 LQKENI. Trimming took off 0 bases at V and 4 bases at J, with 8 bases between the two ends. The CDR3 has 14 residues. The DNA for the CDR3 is TGTGCCAGCTCACCACCCAGCGCCCCAGATACGCAGTATTTT. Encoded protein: CASSPPSAPDTQYF.

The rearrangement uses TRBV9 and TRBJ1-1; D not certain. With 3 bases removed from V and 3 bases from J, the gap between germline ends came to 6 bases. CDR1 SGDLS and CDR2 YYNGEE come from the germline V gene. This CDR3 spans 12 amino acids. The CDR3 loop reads CASSGDYTEAFF. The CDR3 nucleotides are TGTGCCAGCAGCGGAGACTACACTGAAGCTTTCTTT.

CDR3 DNA sequence: TGTGCCAGCAGCCTGACTAGCGACGGTGAGACCCAGTACTTC. It translates to CASSLTSDGETQYF. The chain couples TRBV9 to TRBJ2-5; 8 bases fit TRBD2. There are 14 residues in the CDR3. The V and J ends lost 4 bases and 5 bases, in that order; junction bases with no gene match: 7. Germline loops: CDR1 SGDLS, CDR2 YYNGEE.

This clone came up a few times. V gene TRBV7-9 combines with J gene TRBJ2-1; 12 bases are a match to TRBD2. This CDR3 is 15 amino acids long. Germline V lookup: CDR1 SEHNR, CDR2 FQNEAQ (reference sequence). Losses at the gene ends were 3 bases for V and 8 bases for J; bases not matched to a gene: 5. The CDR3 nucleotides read TGTGCCAGCAGCTTCACTAGCGGGGGGAAGGATGAGCAGTTCTTC. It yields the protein CASSFTSGGKDEQFF.

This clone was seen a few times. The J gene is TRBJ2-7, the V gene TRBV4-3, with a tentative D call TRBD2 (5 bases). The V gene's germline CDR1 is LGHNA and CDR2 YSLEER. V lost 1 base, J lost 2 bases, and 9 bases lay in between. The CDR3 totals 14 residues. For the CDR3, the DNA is TGCGCCAGCAGCCAAGGGGCGGGCCCCTACGAGCAGTACTTC. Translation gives CASSQGAGPYEQYF.

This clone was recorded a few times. The DNA of the CDR3 is TGCGCCAGCAGCCCTGGGATAGCGGGAGAGACCCAGTACTTC. Translating it yields CASSPGIAGETQYF. The V and J genes are TRBV4-1 and TRBJ2-5; 7 bases are a match to TRBD2. Per the germline V gene, CDR1 is MGHRA and CDR2 is YSYEKL. V was clipped by 4 bases and J by 4 bases; unmatched bases: 6. The CDR3 has 14 amino acids.

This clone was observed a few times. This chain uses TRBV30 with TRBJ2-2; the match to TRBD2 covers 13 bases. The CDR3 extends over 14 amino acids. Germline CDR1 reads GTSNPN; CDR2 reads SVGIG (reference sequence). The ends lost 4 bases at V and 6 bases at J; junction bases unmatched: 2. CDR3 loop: CAWTGLAGSGELFF. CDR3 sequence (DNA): TGTGCCTGGACGGGACTAGCGGGATCCGGGGAGCTGTTTTTT.

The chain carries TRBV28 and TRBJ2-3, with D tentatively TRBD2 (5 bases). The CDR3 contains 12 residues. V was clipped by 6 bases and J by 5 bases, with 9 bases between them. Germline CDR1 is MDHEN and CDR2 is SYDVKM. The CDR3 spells CASRLAGDTQYF. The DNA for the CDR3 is TGTGCCAGCAGACTCGCGGGAGATACGCAGTATTTT.

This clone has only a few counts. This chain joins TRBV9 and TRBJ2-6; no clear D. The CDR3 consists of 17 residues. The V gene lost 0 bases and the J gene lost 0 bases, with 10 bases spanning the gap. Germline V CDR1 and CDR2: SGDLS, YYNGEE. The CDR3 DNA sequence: TGTGCCAGCAGCGTAGGCTCGGTGCTCTCTGGGGCCAACGTCCTGACTTTC. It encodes CASSVGSVLSGANVLTF. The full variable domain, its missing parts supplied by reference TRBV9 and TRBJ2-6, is DSGVTQTPKHLITATGQRVTLRCSPRSGDLSVYWYQQSLDQGLQFLIQYYNGEERAKGNILERFSAQQFPDLHSELNLSSLELGDSALYFCASSVGSVLSGANVLTFGAGSRLTVL.

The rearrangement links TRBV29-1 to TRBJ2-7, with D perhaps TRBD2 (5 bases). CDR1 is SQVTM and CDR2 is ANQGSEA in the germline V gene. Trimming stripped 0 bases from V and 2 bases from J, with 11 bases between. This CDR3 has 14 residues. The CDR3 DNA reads TGCAGCGTTGAAGAGGAGGTCGGCCCCTACGAGCAGTACTTC. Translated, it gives CSVEEEVGPYEQYF.

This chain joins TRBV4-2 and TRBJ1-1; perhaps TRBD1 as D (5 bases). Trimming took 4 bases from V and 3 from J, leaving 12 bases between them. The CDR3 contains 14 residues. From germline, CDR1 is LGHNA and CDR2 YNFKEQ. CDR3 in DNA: TGTGCCAGCAGCCGGCAGGGAAGGGACACTGAAGCTTTCTTT. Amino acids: CASSRQGRDTEAFF.

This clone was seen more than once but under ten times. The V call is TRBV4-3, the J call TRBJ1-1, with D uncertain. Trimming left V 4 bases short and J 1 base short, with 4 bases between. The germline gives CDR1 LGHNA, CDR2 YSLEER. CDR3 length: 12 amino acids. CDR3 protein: CASSRGNTEAFF. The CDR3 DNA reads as TGCGCCAGCAGCCGCGGGAACACTGAAGCTTTCTTT.

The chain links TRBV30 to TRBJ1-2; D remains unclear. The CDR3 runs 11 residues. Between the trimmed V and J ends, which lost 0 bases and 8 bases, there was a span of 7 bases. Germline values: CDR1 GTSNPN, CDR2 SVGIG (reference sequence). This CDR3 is CAWSVAWGYTF. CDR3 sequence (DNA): TGTGCCTGGAGTGTAGCGTGGGGCTACACCTTC.

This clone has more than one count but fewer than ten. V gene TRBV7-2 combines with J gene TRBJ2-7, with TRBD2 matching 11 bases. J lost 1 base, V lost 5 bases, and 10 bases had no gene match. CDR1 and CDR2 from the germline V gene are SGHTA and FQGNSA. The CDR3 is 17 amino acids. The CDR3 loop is CASSPGLAGGFSYEQYF. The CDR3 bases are TGTGCCAGCAGCCCGGGGCTAGCGGGGGGATTTTCCTACGAGCAGTACTTC.

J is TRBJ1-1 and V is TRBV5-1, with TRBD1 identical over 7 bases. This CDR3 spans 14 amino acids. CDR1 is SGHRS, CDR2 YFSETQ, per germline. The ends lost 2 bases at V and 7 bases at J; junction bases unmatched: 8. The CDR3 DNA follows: TGCGCCAGCAGCTTCGGGACAGCGCCGAATGAAGCTTTCTTT. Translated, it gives CASSFGTAPNEAFF.

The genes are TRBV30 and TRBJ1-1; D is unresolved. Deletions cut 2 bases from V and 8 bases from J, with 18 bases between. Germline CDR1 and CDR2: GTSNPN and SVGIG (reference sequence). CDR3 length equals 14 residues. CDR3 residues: CAWSKVGASIEAFF. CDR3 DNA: TGTGCCTGGAGTAAAGTGGGAGCTTCTATCGAAGCTTTCTTT. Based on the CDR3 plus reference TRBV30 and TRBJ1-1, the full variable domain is SQTIHQWPATLVQPVGSPLSLECTVEGTSNPNLYWYRQAAGRGLQLLFYSVGIGQISSEVPQNLSASRPQDRQFILSSKKLLLSDSGFYLCAWSKVGASIEAFFGQGTRLTVV.

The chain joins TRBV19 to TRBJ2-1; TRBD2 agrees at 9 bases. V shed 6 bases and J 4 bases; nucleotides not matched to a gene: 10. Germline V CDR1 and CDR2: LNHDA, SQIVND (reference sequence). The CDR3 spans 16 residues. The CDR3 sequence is CASSLVERGAYNEQFF. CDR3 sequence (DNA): TGTGCCAGTAGCCTCGTTGAGCGGGGGGCTTACAATGAGCAGTTCTTC.

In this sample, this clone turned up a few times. The CDR3 region is CATSSPGLAGAGELFF. CDR3 DNA: TGTGCCACCAGCAGCCCCGGACTAGCGGGAGCCGGGGAGCTGTTTTTT. V usage is TRBV15 and J usage is TRBJ2-2, with 13 bases identical to TRBD2. The V segment lost 3 bases and the J segment 6 bases; nucleotides outside the gene matches: 4. The CDR3 length is 16 residues. Germline V gene lookup returns CDR1 LNHNV and CDR2 YYDKDF (reference sequence).

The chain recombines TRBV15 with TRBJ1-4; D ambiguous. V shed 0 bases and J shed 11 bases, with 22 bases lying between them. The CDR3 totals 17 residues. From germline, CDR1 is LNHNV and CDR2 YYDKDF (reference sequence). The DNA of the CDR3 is TGTGCCACCAGCAGAGATAATAAGCGGACGGCTCGAAGGAAACTGTTTTTT. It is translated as CATSRDNKRTARRKLFF.

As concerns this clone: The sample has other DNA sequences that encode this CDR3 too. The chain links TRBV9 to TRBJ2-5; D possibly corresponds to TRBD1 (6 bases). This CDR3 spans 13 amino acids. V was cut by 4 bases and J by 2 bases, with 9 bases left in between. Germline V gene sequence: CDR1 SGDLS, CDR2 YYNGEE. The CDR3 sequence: CASSTTGQETQYF. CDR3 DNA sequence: TGTGCCAGCAGCACTACAGGGCAAGAGACCCAGTACTTC. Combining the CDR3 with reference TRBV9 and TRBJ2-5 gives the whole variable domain DSGVTQTPKHLITATGQRVTLRCSPRSGDLSVYWYQQSLDQGLQFLIQYYNGEERAKGNILERFSAQQFPDLHSELNLSSLELGDSALYFCASSTTGQETQYFGPGTRLLVL.

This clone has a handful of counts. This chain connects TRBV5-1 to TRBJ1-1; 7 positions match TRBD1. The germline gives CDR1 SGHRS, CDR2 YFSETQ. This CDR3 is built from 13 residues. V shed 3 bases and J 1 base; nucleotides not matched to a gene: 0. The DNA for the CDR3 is TGCGCCAGCAGCTGGGACAGGAACACTGAAGCTTTCTTT. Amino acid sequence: CASSWDRNTEAFF.

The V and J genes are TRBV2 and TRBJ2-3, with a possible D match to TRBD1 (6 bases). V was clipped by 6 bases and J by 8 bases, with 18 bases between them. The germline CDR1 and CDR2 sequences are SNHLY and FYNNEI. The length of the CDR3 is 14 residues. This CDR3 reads CASSPVGGAGTQYF. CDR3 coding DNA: TGTGCCAGCAGCCCGGTTGGGGGCGCCGGTACGCAGTATTTT.

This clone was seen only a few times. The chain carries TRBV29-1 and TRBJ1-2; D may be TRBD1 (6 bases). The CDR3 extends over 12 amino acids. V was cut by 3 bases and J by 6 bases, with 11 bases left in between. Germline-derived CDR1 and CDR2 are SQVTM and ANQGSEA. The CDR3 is CSVDGQPHGYTF. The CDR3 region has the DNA TGCAGCGTTGATGGACAGCCCCATGGCTACACCTTC.

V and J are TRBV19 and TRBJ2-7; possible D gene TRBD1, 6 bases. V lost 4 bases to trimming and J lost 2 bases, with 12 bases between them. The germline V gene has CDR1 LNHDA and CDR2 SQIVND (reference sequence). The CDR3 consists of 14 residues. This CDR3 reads CASSTTGEPYEQYF. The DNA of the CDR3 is TGTGCCAGTAGTACGACAGGCGAACCCTACGAGCAGTACTTC.

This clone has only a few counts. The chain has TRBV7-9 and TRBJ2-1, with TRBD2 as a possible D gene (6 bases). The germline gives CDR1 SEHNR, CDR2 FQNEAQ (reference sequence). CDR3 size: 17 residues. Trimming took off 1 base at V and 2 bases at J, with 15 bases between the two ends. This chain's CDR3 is CASSLVWDFLAYNEQFF. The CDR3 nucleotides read TGTGCCAGCAGCTTAGTGTGGGACTTTCTCGCCTACAATGAGCAGTTCTTC.

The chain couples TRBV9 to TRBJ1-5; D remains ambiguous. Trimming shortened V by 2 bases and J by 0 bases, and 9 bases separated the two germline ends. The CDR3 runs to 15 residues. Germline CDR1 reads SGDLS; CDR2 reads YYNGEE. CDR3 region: CASSVDGYSNQPQHF. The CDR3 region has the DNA TGTGCCAGCAGCGTCGACGGGTATAGCAATCAGCCCCAGCATTTT.

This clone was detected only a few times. CDR3 nucleotide sequence: TGTGCCAGCAGCTTCTCAGGCGGCAATCAGCCCCAGCATTTT. Protein sequence: CASSFSGGNQPQHF. V and J are TRBV5-4 and TRBJ1-5; the D is unclear. The CDR3 totals 14 residues. Trimming left V 2 bases short and J 2 bases short, with 8 bases between. Per the germline V gene, CDR1 is SGHNT and CDR2 is YYREEE (reference sequence).

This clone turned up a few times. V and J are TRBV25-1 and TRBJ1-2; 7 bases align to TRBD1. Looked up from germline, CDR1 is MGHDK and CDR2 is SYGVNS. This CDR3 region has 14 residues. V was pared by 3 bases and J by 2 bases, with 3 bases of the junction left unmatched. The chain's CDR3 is CASSEGDSNYGYTF. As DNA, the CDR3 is TGTGCCAGCAGTGAGGGGGACAGCAACTATGGCTACACCTTC.

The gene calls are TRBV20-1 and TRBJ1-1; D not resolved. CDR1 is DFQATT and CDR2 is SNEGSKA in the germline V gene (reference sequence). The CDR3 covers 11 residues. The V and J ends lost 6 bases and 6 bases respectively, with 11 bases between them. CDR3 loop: CSALRASEAFF. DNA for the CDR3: TGCAGTGCCCTCCGCGCATCTGAAGCTTTCTTT.

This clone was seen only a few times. CDR3 coding DNA: TGTGCCAGCAGCTTAACTGGACAGGGCTACACTGAAGCTTTCTTT. Encoded protein: CASSLTGQGYTEAFF. The J gene is TRBJ1-1, the V gene TRBV7-3; TRBD1 agrees at 8 bases. The V gene end was trimmed by 0 bases and the J gene end by 3 bases; junction bases not matched to a gene: 3. Per germline, CDR1 SGHTA and CDR2 FQGTGA. The length of the CDR3 is 15 residues.